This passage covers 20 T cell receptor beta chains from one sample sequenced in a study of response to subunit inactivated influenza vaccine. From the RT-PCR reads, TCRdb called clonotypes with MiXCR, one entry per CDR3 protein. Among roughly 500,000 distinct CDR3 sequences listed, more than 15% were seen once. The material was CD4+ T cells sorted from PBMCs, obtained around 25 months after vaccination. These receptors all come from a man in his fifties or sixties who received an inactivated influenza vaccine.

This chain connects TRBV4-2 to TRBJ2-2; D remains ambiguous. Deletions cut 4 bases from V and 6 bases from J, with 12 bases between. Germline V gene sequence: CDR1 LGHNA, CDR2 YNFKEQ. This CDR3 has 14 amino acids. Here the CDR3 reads CASSRKLKAGELFF. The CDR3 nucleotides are TGTGCCAGCAGCCGCAAGCTAAAGGCCGGGGAGCTGTTTTTT.

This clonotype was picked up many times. CDR3 loop: CASRPGTGGVETQYF. The CDR3 nucleotides read TGTGCCAGCAGACCTGGGACAGGGGGAGTAGAGACCCAGTACTTC. The V call is TRBV28, the J call TRBJ2-5; 11 bases fit TRBD1. The CDR3 runs to 15 residues. V dropped 6 bases and J dropped 4; count of bases not matched to a gene: 7. Per the germline V gene, CDR1 is MDHEN and CDR2 is SYDVKM. Filled out from reference TRBV28 and TRBJ2-5, the complete variable domain reads DVKVTQSSRYLVKRTGEKVFLECVQDMDHENMFWYRQDPGLGLRLIYFSYDVKMKEKGDIPEGYSVSREKKERFSLILESASTNQTSMYLCASRPGTGGVETQYFGPGTRLLVL.

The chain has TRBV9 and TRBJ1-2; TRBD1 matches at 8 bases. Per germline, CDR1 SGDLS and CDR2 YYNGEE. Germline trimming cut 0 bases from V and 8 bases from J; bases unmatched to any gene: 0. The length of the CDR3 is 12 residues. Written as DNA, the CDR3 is TGTGCCAGCAGCGTAGGGACAGGGGGCTACACCTTC. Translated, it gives CASSVGTGGYTF. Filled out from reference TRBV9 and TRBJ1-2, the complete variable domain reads DSGVTQTPKHLITATGQRVTLRCSPRSGDLSVYWYQQSLDQGLQFLIQYYNGEERAKGNILERFSAQQFPDLHSELNLSSLELGDSALYFCASSVGTGGYTFGSGTRLTVV.

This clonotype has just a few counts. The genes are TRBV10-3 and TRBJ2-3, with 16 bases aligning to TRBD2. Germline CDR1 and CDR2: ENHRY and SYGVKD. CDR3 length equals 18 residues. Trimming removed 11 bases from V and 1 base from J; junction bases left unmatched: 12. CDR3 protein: CAARAGTSGGVGTDTQYF. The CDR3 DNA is TGTGCCGCCCGGGCCGGGACTAGCGGGGGGGTAGGCACAGATACGCAGTATTTT.

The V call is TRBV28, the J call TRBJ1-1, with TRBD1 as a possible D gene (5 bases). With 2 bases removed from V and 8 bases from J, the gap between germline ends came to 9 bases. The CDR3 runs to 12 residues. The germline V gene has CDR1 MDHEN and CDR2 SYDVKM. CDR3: CASSLVKGEAFF. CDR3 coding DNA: TGTGCCAGCAGTTTAGTTAAGGGGGAAGCTTTCTTT.

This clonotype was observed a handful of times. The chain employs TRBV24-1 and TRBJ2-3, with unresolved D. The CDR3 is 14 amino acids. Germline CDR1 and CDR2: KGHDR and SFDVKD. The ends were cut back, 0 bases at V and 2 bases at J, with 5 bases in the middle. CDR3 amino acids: CATSDLGDTDTQYF. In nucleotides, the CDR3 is TGTGCCACCAGTGATTTGGGGGACACAGATACGCAGTATTTT.

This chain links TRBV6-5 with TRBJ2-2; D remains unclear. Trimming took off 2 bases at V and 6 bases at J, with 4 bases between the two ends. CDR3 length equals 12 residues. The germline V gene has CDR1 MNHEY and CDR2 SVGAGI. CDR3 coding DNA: TGTGCCAGCAGTTACAGGCCCGGGGAGCTGTTTTTT. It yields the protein CASSYRPGELFF.

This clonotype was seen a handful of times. The CDR3 loop is CASSQSSGYSEKLFF. CDR3 nucleotides: TGTGCCAGCAGCCAATCCTCAGGGTATTCTGAAAAACTGTTTTTT. V and J are TRBV5-4 and TRBJ1-4; weak D call: TRBD1 (5 bases). The CDR3 loop spans 15 amino acids. Trimming removed 4 bases at V and 7 bases at J, with 17 bases between. The germline gives CDR1 SGHNT, CDR2 YYREEE (reference sequence).

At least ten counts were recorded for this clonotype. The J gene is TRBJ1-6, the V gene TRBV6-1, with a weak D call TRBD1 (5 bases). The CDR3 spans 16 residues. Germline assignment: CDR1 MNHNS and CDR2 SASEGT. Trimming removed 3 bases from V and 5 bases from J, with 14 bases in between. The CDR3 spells CASSDYLRVDNSPLHF. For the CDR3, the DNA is TGTGCCAGCAGTGACTACCTCAGGGTGGATAATTCACCCCTCCACTTT.

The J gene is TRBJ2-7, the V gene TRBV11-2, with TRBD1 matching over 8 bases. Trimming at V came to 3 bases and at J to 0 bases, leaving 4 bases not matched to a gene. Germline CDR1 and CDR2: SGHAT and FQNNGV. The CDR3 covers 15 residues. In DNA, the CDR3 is TGTGCCAGCAGCTTGGACAGGGTTTTCTCCTACGAGCAGTACTTC. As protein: CASSLDRVFSYEQYF.

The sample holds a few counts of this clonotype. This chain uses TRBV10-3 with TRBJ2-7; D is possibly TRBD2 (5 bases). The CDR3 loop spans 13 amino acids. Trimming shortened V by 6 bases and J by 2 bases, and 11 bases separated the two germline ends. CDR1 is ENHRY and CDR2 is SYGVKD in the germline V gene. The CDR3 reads CAISETGTYEQYF. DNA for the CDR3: TGTGCCATCAGCGAGACGGGGACCTACGAGCAGTACTTC.

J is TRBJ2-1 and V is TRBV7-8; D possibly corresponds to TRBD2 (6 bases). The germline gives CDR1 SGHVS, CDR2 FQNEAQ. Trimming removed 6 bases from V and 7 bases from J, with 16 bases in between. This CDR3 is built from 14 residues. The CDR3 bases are TGTGCCAGCAGGGAAACTAGCCAACTTAATGAGCAGTTCTTC. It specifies CASRETSQLNEQFF.

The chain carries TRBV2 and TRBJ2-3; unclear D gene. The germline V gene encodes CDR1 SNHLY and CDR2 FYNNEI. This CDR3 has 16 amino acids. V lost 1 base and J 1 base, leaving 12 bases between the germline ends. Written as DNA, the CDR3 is TGTGCCAGCAGTGAAGTAGAAGGTTTAGGCACAGATACGCAGTATTTT. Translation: CASSEVEGLGTDTQYF.

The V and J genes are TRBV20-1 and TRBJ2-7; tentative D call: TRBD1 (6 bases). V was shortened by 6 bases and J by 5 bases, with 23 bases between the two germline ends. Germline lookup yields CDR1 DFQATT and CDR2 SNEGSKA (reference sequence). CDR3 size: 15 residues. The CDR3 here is CSATDRGRGRNEQYF. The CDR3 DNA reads TGCAGTGCCACCGACCGGGGCAGGGGTCGTAACGAGCAGTACTTC.

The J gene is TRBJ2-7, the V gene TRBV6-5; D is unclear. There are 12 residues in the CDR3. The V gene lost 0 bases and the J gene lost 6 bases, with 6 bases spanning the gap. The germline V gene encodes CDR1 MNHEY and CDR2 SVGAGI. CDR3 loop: CASSYSGLEQYF. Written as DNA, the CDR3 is TGTGCCAGCAGTTACTCAGGGCTCGAGCAGTACTTC.

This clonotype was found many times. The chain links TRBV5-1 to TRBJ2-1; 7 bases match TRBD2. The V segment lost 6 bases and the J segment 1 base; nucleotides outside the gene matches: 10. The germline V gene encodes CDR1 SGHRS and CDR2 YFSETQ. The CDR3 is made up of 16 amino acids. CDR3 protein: CASTQSGLVSYNEQFF. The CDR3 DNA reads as TGCGCCAGCACCCAATCCGGACTAGTATCCTACAATGAGCAGTTCTTC. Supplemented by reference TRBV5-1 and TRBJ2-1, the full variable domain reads KAGVTQTPRYLIKTRGQQVTLSCSPISGHRSVSWYQQTPGQGLQFLFEYFSETQRNKGNFPGRFSGRQFSNSRSEMNVSTLELGDSALYLCASTQSGLVSYNEQFFGPGTRLTVL.

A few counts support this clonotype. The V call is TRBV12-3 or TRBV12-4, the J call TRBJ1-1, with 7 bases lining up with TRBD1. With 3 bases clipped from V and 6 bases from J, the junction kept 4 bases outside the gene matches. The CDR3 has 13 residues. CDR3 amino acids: CASSFGTAAEAFF. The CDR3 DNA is TGTGCCAGCAGTTTCGGGACAGCAGCTGAAGCTTTCTTT.

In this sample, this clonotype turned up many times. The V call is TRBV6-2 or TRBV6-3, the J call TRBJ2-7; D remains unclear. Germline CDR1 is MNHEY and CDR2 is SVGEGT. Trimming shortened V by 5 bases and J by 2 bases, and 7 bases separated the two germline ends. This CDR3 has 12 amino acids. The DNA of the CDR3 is TGTGCCAGCAGTGGGATAACCTACGAGCAGTACTTC. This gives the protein CASSGITYEQYF.

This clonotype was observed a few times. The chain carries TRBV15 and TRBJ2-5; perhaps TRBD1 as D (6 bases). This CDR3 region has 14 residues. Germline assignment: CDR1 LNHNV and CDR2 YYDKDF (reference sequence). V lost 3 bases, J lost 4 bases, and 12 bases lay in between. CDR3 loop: CATSSRQGRETQYF. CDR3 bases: TGTGCCACCAGCAGTCGGCAGGGGCGAGAGACCCAGTACTTC. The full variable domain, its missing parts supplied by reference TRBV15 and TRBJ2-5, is DAMVIQNPRYQVTQFGKPVTLSCSQTLNHNVMYWYQQKSSQAPKLLFHYYDKDFNNEADTPDNFQSRRPNTSFCFLDIRSPGLGDTAMYLCATSSRQGRETQYFGPGTRLLVL.

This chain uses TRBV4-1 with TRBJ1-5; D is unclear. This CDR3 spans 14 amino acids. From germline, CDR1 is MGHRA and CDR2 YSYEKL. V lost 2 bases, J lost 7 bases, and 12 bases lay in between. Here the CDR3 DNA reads TGCGCCAGCAGCCAATTGAGTTTGGGCCAGCCCCAGCATTTT. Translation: CASSQLSLGQPQHF.